Presented here are 12 T cell receptor beta chains from one specimen sequenced in a study of CD8 T cells in ankylosing spondylitis (TCRdb year 2017). The method behind the library was 5' RACE. Sequencer: Illumina HiSeq 2500. TCRdb trimmed public reads at Q25 via fastp, called clones via MiXCR and kept in-frame beta chains. Every distinct CDR3 protein forms one entry, paired with its most common genes and DNA. The sample table contains 230,000 or so distinct CDR3 sequences; only one count was recorded for more than 15% of them. The ten biggest clones cover more than 25% of the sample. Sequences were obtained from blood, either unsorted or a sorted T cell fraction (not recorded which). All receptors come from a male donor with ankylosing spondylitis or in good health (not recorded which).

The CDR3 nucleotides read TGTGCCACCAGTGACGGGAACTACAATGAGCAGTTCTTC. This gives the protein CATSDGNYNEQFF. This chain joins TRBV24-1 and TRBJ2-1, with D perhaps TRBD2 (5 bases). CDR1 is KGHDR, CDR2 SFDVKD, per germline. The ends were cut back, 4 bases at V and 3 bases at J, with 6 bases in the middle. This CDR3 is built from 13 residues.

This clonotype came up a few times. The rearrangement uses TRBV27 and TRBJ2-7; no firm D call. The V gene lost 5 bases and the J gene lost 0 bases, with 11 bases spanning the gap. The V gene's germline CDR1 is MNHEY and CDR2 SMNVEV (reference sequence). The CDR3 runs to 14 residues. Here the CDR3 reads CASSGPGPSYEQYF. The CDR3, as DNA: TGTGCCAGCAGTGGTCCCGGACCCTCCTACGAGCAGTACTTC.

The V and J genes are TRBV12-3 or TRBV12-4 and TRBJ2-2; 10 nucleotides agree with TRBD1. The CDR3 has 16 amino acids. The V segment lost 1 base and the J segment 3 bases; nucleotides outside the gene matches: 2. CDR3: CASSLEGQGHTGELFF. The CDR3 DNA reads as TGTGCCAGCAGTTTAGAGGGACAGGGGCACACCGGGGAGCTGTTTTTT.

The chain links TRBV7-6 to TRBJ2-7, with D maybe TRBD2 (5 bases). This CDR3 has 14 amino acids. Germline V gene data show CDR1 as SGHVS and CDR2 as FNYEAQ. Between the trimmed V and J ends, which lost 4 bases and 2 bases, there was a span of 12 bases. CDR3 DNA: TGTGCCAGCAGCTCGAGCGGACGACCCTACGAGCAGTACTTC. This encodes CASSSSGRPYEQYF. The full variable domain, with the rest looked up from reference TRBV7-6 and TRBJ2-7, is GAGVSQSPRYKVTKRGQDVALRCDPISGHVSLYWYRQALGQGPEFLTYFNYEAQQDKSGLPNDRFSAERPEGSISTLTIQRTEQRDSAMYRCASSSSGRPYEQYFGPGTRLTVT.

This clonotype showed up just a few times. This chain links TRBV12-3 or TRBV12-4 with TRBJ2-3, with D unresolved. Trimming removed 0 bases from V and 0 bases from J, with 7 bases in between. The CDR3 runs 15 residues. Here the CDR3 DNA reads TGTGCCAGCAGTTTAGCGATAGGGAGCACAGATACGCAGTATTTT. Protein product: CASSLAIGSTDTQYF.

This clonotype was observed at least ten times. The CDR3 coding sequence is TGTGCCAGTCTTGACCATGCGGACAATGAGCAGTTCTTC. It is translated as CASLDHADNEQFF. The J gene is TRBJ2-1, the V gene TRBV3-1; D is undetermined. Germline V gene lookup returns CDR1 LGHDT and CDR2 YNNKEL (reference sequence). Trimming shortened V by 9 bases and J by 5 bases, and 14 bases separated the two germline ends. The CDR3 runs 13 residues.

With respect to this clonotype: A clone one base away is much larger, so this may be a read error. The V gene is TRBV12-3 or TRBV12-4, the J gene TRBJ2-7; 14 positions match TRBD2. With V trimmed by 6 bases and J by 4 bases, 2 bases remained unmatched. The CDR3 has 14 residues. In DNA, the CDR3 is TGTGCCAGCAGCTGGACTAGCGGGAGGTACGAGCAGTACTTC. Its protein product is CASSWTSGRYEQYF.

CDR3 residues: CASSADPEAQYF. The CDR3 nucleotides read TGTGCCAGCAGCGCGGACCCGGAGGCACAGTACTTC. V gene TRBV5-6 combines with J gene TRBJ2-5; perhaps TRBD2 as D (5 bases). In germline, CDR1 is SGHDT, CDR2 YYEEEE. The CDR3 is 12 amino acids. Trimming cost V 4 bases and J 11 bases, with 15 bases left between them.

CDR3 protein: CASSKVCPGGTYEQYF. The DNA of the CDR3 is TGTGCCAGCAGCAAAGTTTGCCCAGGGGGAACCTACGAGCAGTACTTC. The J gene is TRBJ2-7, the V gene TRBV21-1; the DNA was not used to check the table's D call, TRBD1. TRBV21-1 is reported as a pseudogene. This CDR3 contains 16 residues.

This clonotype was observed many times. This rearrangement joins TRBV11-1 to TRBJ2-3; 7 bases fit TRBD1. The CDR3 sequence is 18 residues long. After removal of 5 bases from V and 4 bases from J, the junction contained 18 bases not matched to a gene. In germline, CDR1 is SGHAT, CDR2 FQDESV (reference sequence). The CDR3 DNA sequence: TGTGCCAGCAGCCGACCGGGACAGTATACTCAAGTGGCAGATACGCAGTATTTT. It encodes CASSRPGQYTQVADTQYF.

The rearrangement joins TRBV4-3 to TRBJ2-2; 8 bases fit TRBD2. V was clipped by 0 bases and J by 1 base; unmatched bases: 4. Germline V gene lookup returns CDR1 LGHNA and CDR2 YSLEER. The CDR3 is 17 amino acids. In DNA, the CDR3 is TGCGCCAGCAGCCAAGATTCGGGGGGGCAGAACACCGGGGAGCTGTTTTTT. This gives the protein CASSQDSGGQNTGELFF.

Points on this clonotype: A read error may be the cause here, since a much bigger clone is one base away. The chain recombines TRBV29-1 with TRBJ2-1; no definite D call. Germline values: CDR1 SQVTM, CDR2 ANQGSEA. The CDR3 length is 13 residues. CDR3 DNA sequence: TGCTGCGTTGATGGCAGAGCAGGTACTGAGCAGTTCTTC. The encoded protein is CCVDGRAGTEQFF.